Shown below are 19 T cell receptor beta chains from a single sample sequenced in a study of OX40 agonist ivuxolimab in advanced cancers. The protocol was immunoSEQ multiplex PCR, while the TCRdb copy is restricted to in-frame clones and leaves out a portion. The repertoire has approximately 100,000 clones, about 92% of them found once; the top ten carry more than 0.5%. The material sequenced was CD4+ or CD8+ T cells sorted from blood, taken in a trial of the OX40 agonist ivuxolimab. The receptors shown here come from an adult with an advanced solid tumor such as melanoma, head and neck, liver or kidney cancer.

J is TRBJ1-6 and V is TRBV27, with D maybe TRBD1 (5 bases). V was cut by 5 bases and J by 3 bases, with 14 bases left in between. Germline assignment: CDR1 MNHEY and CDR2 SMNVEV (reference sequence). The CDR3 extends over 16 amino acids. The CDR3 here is CASSIDRVRYNSPLHF. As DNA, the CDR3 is TGTGCCAGCAGTATCGACAGAGTCCGCTATAATTCACCCCTCCACTTT.

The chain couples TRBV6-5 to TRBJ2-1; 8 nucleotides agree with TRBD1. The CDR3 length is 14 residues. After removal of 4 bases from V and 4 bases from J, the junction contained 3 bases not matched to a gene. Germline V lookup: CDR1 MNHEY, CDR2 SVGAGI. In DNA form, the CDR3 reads TGTGCCAGCAGTTCACAGGGGGAATACAATGAGCAGTTCTTC. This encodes CASSSQGEYNEQFF.

The CDR3 loop reads CASSHSGGASDTQYF. The CDR3, as DNA: TGTGCCAGCAGTCATAGCGGGGGGGCCTCAGATACGCAGTATTTT. V is TRBV6-4 and J is TRBJ2-3; 11 bases match TRBD2. J gave up 4 bases and V 5 bases, and 5 bases lay outside the gene matches. From germline, CDR1 is MRHNA and CDR2 SNTAGT. This CDR3 is built from 15 residues.

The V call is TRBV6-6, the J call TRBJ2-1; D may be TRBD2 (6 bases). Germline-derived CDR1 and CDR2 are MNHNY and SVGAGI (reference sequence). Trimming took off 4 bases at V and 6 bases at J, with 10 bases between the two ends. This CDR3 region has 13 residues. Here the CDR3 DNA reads TGTGCCAGCAGTTCGGTCGGGAGCAATGAGCAGTTCTTC. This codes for CASSSVGSNEQFF.

The CDR3 region has the DNA TGTGCCTGGAGTTTCGCCCTAGCGGGCGAGCAGTACTTC. Translating gives CAWSFALAGEQYF. This chain joins TRBV30 and TRBJ2-7, with 8 bases aligning to TRBD2. CDR3 size: 13 residues. Germline CDR1 is GTSNPN and CDR2 is SVGIG (reference sequence). Trimming at V came to 2 bases and at J to 6 bases, leaving 6 bases not matched to a gene.

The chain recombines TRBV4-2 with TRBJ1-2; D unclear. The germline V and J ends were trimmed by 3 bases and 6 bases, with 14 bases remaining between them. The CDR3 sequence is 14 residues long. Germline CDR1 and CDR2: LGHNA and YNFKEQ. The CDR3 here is CASSQARVLDGYTF. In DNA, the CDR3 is TGTGCCAGCAGCCAGGCTCGGGTGCTTGATGGCTACACCTTC.

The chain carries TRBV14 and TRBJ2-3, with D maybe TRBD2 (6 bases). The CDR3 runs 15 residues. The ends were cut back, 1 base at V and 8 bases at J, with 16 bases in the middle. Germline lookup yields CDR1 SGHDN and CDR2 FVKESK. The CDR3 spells CASSQVLALGSTQYF. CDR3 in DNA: TGTGCCAGCAGCCAAGTACTAGCCCTGGGGAGTACGCAGTATTTT.

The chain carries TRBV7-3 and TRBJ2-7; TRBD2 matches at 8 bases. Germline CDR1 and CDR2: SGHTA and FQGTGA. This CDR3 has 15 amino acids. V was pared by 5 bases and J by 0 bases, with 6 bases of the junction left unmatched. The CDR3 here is CASSPSSGPSYEQYF. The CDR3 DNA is TGTGCCAGCAGCCCTTCTAGCGGGCCCTCCTACGAGCAGTACTTC.

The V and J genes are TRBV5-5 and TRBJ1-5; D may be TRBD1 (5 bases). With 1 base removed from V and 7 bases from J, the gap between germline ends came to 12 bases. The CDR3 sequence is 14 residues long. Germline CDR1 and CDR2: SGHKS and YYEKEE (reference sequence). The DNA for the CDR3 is TGTGCCAGCAGCTTGCAGCCAGGGCAGCAGCCCCAGCATTTT. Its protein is CASSLQPGQQPQHF. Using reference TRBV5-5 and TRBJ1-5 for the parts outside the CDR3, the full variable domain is DAGVTQSPTHLIKTRGQQVTLRCSPISGHKSVSWYQQVLGQGPQFIFQYYEKEERGRGNFPDRFSARQFPNYSSELNVNALLLGDSALYLCASSLQPGQQPQHFGDGTRLSIL.

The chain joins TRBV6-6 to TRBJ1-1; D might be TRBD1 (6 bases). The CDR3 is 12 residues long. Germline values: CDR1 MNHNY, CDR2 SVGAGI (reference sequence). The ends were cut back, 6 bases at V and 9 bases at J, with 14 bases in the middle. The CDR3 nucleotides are TGTGCCAGCAGGGGGACACAAGCGCAAGCTTTCTTT. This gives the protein CASRGTQAQAFF.

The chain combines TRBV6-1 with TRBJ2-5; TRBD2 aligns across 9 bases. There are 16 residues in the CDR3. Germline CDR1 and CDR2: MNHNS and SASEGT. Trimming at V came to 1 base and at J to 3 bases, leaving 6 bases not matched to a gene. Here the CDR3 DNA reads TGTGCCAGCAGTGAAGGCGGGGGGGCCCTAGAAGAGACCCAGTACTTC. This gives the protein CASSEGGGALEETQYF.

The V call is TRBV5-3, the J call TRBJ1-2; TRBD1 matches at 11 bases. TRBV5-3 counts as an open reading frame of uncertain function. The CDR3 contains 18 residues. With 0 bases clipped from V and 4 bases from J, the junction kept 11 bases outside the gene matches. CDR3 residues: CARSLDRTGGCKVYGYTF. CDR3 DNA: TGTGCCAGAAGCTTGGACCGGACAGGGGGCTGTAAGGTCTATGGCTACACCTTC.

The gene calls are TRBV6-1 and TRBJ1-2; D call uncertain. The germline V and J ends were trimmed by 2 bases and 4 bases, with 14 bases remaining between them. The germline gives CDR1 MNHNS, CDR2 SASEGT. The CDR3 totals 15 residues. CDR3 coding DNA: TGTGCCAGCAGTGAAAGCCGGATAACTTTCTATGGCTACACCTTC. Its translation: CASSESRITFYGYTF.

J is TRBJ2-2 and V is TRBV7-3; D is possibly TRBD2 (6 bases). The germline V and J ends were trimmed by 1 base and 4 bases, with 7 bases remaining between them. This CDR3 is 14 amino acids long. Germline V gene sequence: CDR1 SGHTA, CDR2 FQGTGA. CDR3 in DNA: TGTGCCAGCAGCTTAAAGGGAGGCACCGGGGAGCTGTTTTTT. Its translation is CASSLKGGTGELFF.

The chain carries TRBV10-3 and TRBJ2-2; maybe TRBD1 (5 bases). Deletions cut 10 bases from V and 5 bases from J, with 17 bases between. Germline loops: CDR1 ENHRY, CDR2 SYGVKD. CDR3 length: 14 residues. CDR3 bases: TGTGCCACCTCTACCGGCCAGGGTACCGGGGAGCTGTTTTTT. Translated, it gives CATSTGQGTGELFF.

CDR3 protein: CASSEGRGSSYNEQFF. CDR3 coding DNA: TGTGCCAGCAGCGAGGGGCGGGGGAGCTCCTACAATGAGCAGTTCTTC. This sequence joins TRBV7-9 and TRBJ2-1; 7 positions agree with TRBD2. CDR1 and CDR2 from the germline V gene are SEHNR and FQNEAQ (reference sequence). V trimming: 5 bases; J trimming: 0 bases; junction bases outside the gene matches: 7. The CDR3 runs to 16 residues.

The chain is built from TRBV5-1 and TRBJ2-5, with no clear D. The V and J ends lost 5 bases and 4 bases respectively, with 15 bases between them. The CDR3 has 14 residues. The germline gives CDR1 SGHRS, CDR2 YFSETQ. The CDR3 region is CASSLNPKGETQYF. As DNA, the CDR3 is TGCGCCAGCAGTCTCAACCCAAAGGGAGAGACCCAGTACTTC. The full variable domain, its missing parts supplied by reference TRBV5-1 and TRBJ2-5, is KAGVTQTPRYLIKTRGQQVTLSCSPISGHRSVSWYQQTPGQGLQFLFEYFSETQRNKGNFPGRFSGRQFSNSRSEMNVSTLELGDSALYLCASSLNPKGETQYFGPGTRLLVL.

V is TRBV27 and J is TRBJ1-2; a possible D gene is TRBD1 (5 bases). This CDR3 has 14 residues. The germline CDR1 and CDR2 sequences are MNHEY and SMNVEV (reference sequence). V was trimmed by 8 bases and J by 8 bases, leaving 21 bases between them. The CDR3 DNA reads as TGTGCCAGCTCCAGGGACGGGGAGGTTAAGGGCTACACCTTC. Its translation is CASSRDGEVKGYTF.

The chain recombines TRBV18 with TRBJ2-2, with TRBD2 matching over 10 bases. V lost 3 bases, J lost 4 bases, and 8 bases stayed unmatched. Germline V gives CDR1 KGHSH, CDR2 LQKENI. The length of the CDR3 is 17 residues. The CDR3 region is CASSPVLAGEVTGELFF. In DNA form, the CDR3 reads TGTGCCAGCTCACCGGTCCTAGCGGGAGAGGTCACCGGGGAGCTGTTTTTT. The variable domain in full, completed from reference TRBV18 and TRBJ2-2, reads NAGVMQNPRHLVRRRGQEARLRCSPMKGHSHVYWYRQLPEEGLKFMVYLQKENIIDESGMPKERFSAEFPKEGPSILRIQQVVRGDSAAYFCASSPVLAGEVTGELFFGEGSRLTVL.